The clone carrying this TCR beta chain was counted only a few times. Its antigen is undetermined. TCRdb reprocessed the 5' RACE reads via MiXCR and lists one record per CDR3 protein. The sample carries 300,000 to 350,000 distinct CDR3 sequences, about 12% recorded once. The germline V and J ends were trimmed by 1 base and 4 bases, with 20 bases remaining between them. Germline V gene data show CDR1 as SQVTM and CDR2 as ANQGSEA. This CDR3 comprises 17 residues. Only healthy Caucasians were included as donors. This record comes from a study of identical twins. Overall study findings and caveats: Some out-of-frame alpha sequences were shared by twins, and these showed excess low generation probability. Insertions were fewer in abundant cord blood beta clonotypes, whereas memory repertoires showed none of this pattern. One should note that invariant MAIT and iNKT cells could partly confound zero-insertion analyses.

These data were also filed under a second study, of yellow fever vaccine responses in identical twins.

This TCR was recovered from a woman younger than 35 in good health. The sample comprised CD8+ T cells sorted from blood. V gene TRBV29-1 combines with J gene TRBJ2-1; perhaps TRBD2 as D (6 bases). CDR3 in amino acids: CSVEGGDARNAYNEQFF. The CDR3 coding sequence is TGCAGCGTTGAAGGGGGGGACGCGCGAAACGCTTACAATGAGCAGTTCTTC.